One sample yielded the 20 T cell receptor beta chains listed below, sequenced in a study of Ad26.COV2.S vaccination and SARS-CoV-2 variants. Treatment given: 15 to 20 received Ad26.COV2.S at low or high dose, single or two shots; several received placebo; per-sample allocation not given. Samples analyzed were those drawn on day 63 after the first vaccine or placebo injection. Profiled with immunoSEQ multiplex PCR; TCRdb holds only in-frame clones, not every one. The table records 300,000 to 400,000 clones, roughly 84% of them present only once. The starting material was peripheral blood, obtained in a trial of Ad26.COV2.S vaccine versus placebo. The receptors originated from a person aged 18 to 65 who received the Ad26.COV2.S COVID-19 vaccine or a placebo.

This clone was seen a few times. This chain joins TRBV5-5 and TRBJ2-2, with TRBD1 as a possible D gene (5 bases). The CDR3 sequence is 13 residues long. Germline CDR1 is SGHKS and CDR2 is YYEKEE (reference sequence). V was trimmed by 4 bases and J by 1 base, leaving 5 bases between them. The CDR3 nucleotides are TGTGCCAGCAGCAGGGGGAACACCGGGGAGCTGTTTTTT. Residues: CASSRGNTGELFF.

This clone was found once. V usage is TRBV9 and J usage is TRBJ1-2; 8 nucleotides agree with TRBD1. Trimming at V came to 4 bases and at J to 2 bases, leaving 7 bases not matched to a gene. CDR1 and CDR2 from the germline V gene are SGDLS and YYNGEE. The CDR3 totals 15 residues. The CDR3 loop is CASSPGDRLNYGYTF. For the CDR3, the DNA is TGTGCCAGCAGCCCGGGGGACAGGTTAAACTATGGCTACACCTTC.

The V call is TRBV6-4, the J call TRBJ2-6; D unclear. Trimming left V 5 bases short and J 1 base short, with 6 bases between. Germline CDR1 and CDR2: MRHNA and SNTAGT. The CDR3 contains 14 residues. CDR3 bases: TGTGCCAGCAGTTCAAGTTCTGGGGCCAACGTCCTGACTTTC. The encoded protein is CASSSSSGANVLTF.

The chain recombines TRBV6-2 or TRBV6-3 with TRBJ2-4; D not resolved. V lost 6 bases to trimming and J lost 8 bases, with 11 bases between them. The CDR3 runs 12 residues. Germline V lookup: CDR1 MNHEY, CDR2 SVGEGT. The CDR3 loop is CASSQPSHIQYF. The DNA of the CDR3 is TGTGCCAGCAGCCAACCCAGTCACATTCAGTACTTC.

The chain is built from TRBV14 and TRBJ2-5; TRBD2 agrees at 8 bases. After removal of 4 bases from V and 5 bases from J, the junction contained 6 bases not matched to a gene. From germline, CDR1 is SGHDN and CDR2 FVKESK. The CDR3 loop spans 14 amino acids. This CDR3 reads CASSPRTSLETQYF. CDR3 sequence (DNA): TGTGCCAGCAGCCCCCGGACTAGCCTGGAGACCCAGTACTTC.

The V and J genes are TRBV2 and TRBJ2-7, with D maybe TRBD2 (5 bases). V was trimmed by 6 bases and J by 6 bases, leaving 15 bases between them. CDR1 and CDR2 from the germline V gene are SNHLY and FYNNEI. The length of the CDR3 is 13 residues. The DNA for the CDR3 is TGTGCCAGCAGCGAACTCTGGGAGCGCGAGCAGTACTTC. It yields the protein CASSELWEREQYF. The whole variable domain, filled in from reference TRBV2 and TRBJ2-7, reads EPEVTQTPSHQVTQMGQEVILRCVPISNHLYFYWYRQILGQKVEFLVSFYNNEISEKSEIFDDQFSVERPDGSNFTLKIRSTKLEDSAMYFCASSELWEREQYFGPGTRLTVT.

The V and J genes are TRBV29-1 and TRBJ1-1; 7 bases line up with TRBD1. CDR1 and CDR2 from the germline V gene are SQVTM and ANQGSEA. CDR3 length: 16 residues. After removal of 1 base from V and 5 bases from J, the junction contained 13 bases not matched to a gene. This CDR3 is CSVEVQGGAQSTEAFF. The CDR3 DNA reads TGCAGCGTTGAAGTCCAGGGGGGGGCACAGAGTACTGAAGCTTTCTTT.

CDR3: CASSQDPGPGTDTQYF. In DNA form, the CDR3 reads TGTGCCAGCAGCCAAGATCCGGGGCCTGGCACAGATACGCAGTATTTT. V gene TRBV3-1 (or the pseudogene TRBV3-2) combines with J gene TRBJ2-3; D is possibly TRBD1 or TRBD2 (5 bases each). The CDR3 is 16 residues long. Germline lookup yields CDR1 LGHDT and CDR2 YNNKEL (reference sequence). The germline V and J ends were trimmed by 0 bases and 1 base, with 11 bases remaining between them.

The chain combines TRBV5-6 with TRBJ2-3, with 9 bases that match TRBD2. The CDR3 consists of 17 residues. Unmatched junction bases numbered 8, after V lost 0 bases and J lost 3 bases. Looked up from germline, CDR1 is SGHDT and CDR2 is YYEEEE. The CDR3 loop is CASSLERGARGTDTQYF. The DNA for the CDR3 is TGTGCCAGCAGCTTGGAGCGGGGGGCCCGAGGTACAGATACGCAGTATTTT.

The CDR3 is CAGGGTVNYGYTF. CDR3 DNA: TGTGCCGGGGGGGGGACAGTTAACTATGGCTACACCTTC. The V call is TRBV30, the J call TRBJ1-2; 7 bases are a match to TRBD1. The CDR3 loop spans 13 amino acids. Losses at the gene ends were 8 bases for V and 1 base for J; bases not matched to a gene: 7. Germline CDR1 GTSNPN, CDR2 SVGIG (reference sequence).

The V and J genes are TRBV10-2 and TRBJ1-1; TRBD1 might be the D (5 bases). The germline V gene encodes CDR1 WSHSY and CDR2 SAAADI. Trimming removed 3 bases at V and 2 bases at J, with 13 bases between. The CDR3 runs to 15 residues. CDR3 region: CASSDADRSNTEAFF. The CDR3 coding sequence is TGCGCCAGCAGTGATGCTGACAGATCAAACACTGAAGCTTTCTTT.

The gene calls are TRBV24-1 and TRBJ2-1; the D is unclear. Trimming removed 1 base from V and 5 bases from J, with 5 bases in between. This CDR3 comprises 13 residues. Germline V CDR1 and CDR2: KGHDR, SFDVKD. This CDR3 reads CATSDFYNNEQFF. The CDR3 bases are TGTGCCACCAGTGATTTCTACAACAATGAGCAGTTCTTC.

In its sample, this clone was seen once. The V gene is TRBV6-5, the J gene TRBJ1-1; no reliable D call. The CDR3 covers 15 residues. The germline gives CDR1 MNHEY, CDR2 SVGAGI. V shed 6 bases and J shed 4 bases, with 18 bases lying between them. The CDR3 here is CASRLGRGWGTEAFF. The CDR3 DNA is TGTGCCAGCAGACTGGGGAGAGGGTGGGGCACTGAAGCTTTCTTT.

This clone was detected a few times. V is TRBV29-1 and J is TRBJ2-7; the D gene could be TRBD1 or TRBD2 (5 bases each). Germline V gene data show CDR1 as SQVTM and CDR2 as ANQGSEA. Trimming cost V 1 base and J 5 bases, with 21 bases left between them. The CDR3 contains 16 residues. The CDR3 sequence is CSVEARSGLRGNEQYF. In DNA, the CDR3 is TGCAGCGTTGAAGCACGCTCCGGACTGAGGGGCAACGAGCAGTACTTC.

The CDR3 reads CASSESSVDYEQYF. CDR3 DNA sequence: TGTGCCAGCAGCGAGTCGTCAGTTGACTACGAGCAGTACTTC. The rearrangement uses TRBV2 and TRBJ2-7; D remains unclear. Germline CDR1 and CDR2: SNHLY and FYNNEI. The CDR3 extends over 14 amino acids. V was pared by 6 bases and J by 3 bases, with 15 bases between.

The genes are TRBV7-9 and TRBJ2-5; 11 nucleotides match TRBD1. Trimming took 5 bases from V and 5 from J; bases not matched to a gene: 7. Looked up from germline, CDR1 is SEHNR and CDR2 is FQNEAQ (reference sequence). CDR3 length: 15 residues. This CDR3 reads CASSPGQGATETQYF. Here the CDR3 DNA reads TGTGCCAGCAGCCCTGGACAGGGGGCGACGGAGACCCAGTACTTC.

V gene TRBV7-8 combines with J gene TRBJ2-7; 8 nucleotides match TRBD1. The CDR3 loop spans 16 amino acids. Germline-derived CDR1 and CDR2 are SGHVS and FQNEAQ. After removal of 3 bases from V and 1 base from J, the junction contained 8 bases not matched to a gene. The DNA for the CDR3 is TGTGCCAGCAGCTTCGGACAGGGACGAAAATCCTACGAGCAGTACTTC. Translating it yields CASSFGQGRKSYEQYF.

This chain connects TRBV6-5 to TRBJ1-4; unclear D gene. The germline V and J ends were trimmed by 0 bases and 8 bases, with 13 bases remaining between them. The CDR3 spans 15 residues. Per the germline V gene, CDR1 is MNHEY and CDR2 is SVGAGI. The CDR3: CASSYSGSGKEKLFF. In DNA, the CDR3 is TGTGCCAGCAGTTACTCCGGCAGTGGGAAGGAAAAACTGTTTTTT.

The V gene is TRBV7-2, the J gene TRBJ2-7; 11 bases fit TRBD2. The CDR3 loop spans 14 amino acids. Germline V gene lookup returns CDR1 SGHTA and CDR2 FQGNSA. V lost 5 bases, J lost 6 bases, and 6 bases stayed unmatched. The CDR3 region has the DNA TGTGCCAGCAGCACCGCTAGCGGGGGGCCCGAGCAGTACTTC. This translates into CASSTASGGPEQYF. The variable domain in full, with the rest retrieved from reference TRBV7-2 and TRBJ2-7, is GAGVSQSPSNKVTEKGKDVELRCDPISGHTALYWYRQSLGQGLEFLIYFQGNSAPDKSGLPSDRFSAERTGGSVSTLTIQRTQQEDSAVYLCASSTASGGPEQYFGPGTRLTVT.

This clone was recorded once. The chain employs TRBV5-1 and TRBJ2-1; D perhaps matches TRBD1 (5 bases). Trimming cost V 4 bases and J 6 bases, with 11 bases left between them. Per germline, CDR1 SGHRS and CDR2 YFSETQ. This CDR3 spans 13 amino acids. The CDR3 loop is CASSPRQPNEQFF. For the CDR3, the DNA is TGCGCCAGCAGCCCAAGACAGCCCAATGAGCAGTTCTTC.